The 8 T cell receptor beta chains listed next were all sequenced from one sample in a study of beta chain features in type 1 diabetes. Broader study findings: Significant though moderate, a shortening of TCRB CDR3s appeared in all four CD4+ subsets of Type 1 diabetes patients.

No antigens are known for them. Every bit of the isolated RNA underwent reverse transcription, so sequencing read expressed TCRB transcripts. Data came from immunoSEQ multiplex PCR; TCRdb stores just in-frame clones and leaves some out. Here the sample spans about 300,000 clones, about 14% being singletons. The source material was naive CD4+ T cells from blood. The receptors stem from a woman under 30 with type 1 diabetes.

The table lists this clone with a few counts. The rearrangement joins TRBV19 to TRBJ2-2, with D possibly TRBD1 on 6 matching bases. The CDR3 spans 13 residues. Deletions cut 7 bases from V and 3 bases from J, with 9 bases between. The germline CDR1 and CDR2 sequences are LNHDA and SQIVND (reference sequence). In DNA, the CDR3 is TGTGCCAGTAACAGGGTGGACACCGGGGAGCTGTTTTTT. Its translation: CASNRVDTGELFF.

In its sample, this clone was seen a few times. The gene calls are TRBV18 and TRBJ2-3; 7 bases are shared with TRBD2. The trim removed 1 base at V and 4 bases at J, leaving 5 bases unmatched. Germline CDR1 is KGHSH and CDR2 is LQKENI. This CDR3 region has 15 residues. Written as DNA, the CDR3 is TGTGCCAGCTCACCACGGGCGGGAGCCCCAGATACGCAGTATTTT. This encodes CASSPRAGAPDTQYF.

In its sample, this clone was seen a few times. The chain employs TRBV4-2 and TRBJ2-1; 15 bases fit TRBD2. In germline, CDR1 is LGHNA, CDR2 YNFKEQ. With 3 bases clipped from V and 7 bases from J, the junction kept 7 bases outside the gene matches. The CDR3 runs 17 residues. CDR3 loop: CASSQAGTSGRRNEQFF. The CDR3 nucleotides read TGTGCCAGCAGCCAGGCAGGGACTAGCGGGAGGAGAAATGAGCAGTTCTTC.

The J gene is TRBJ1-1, the V gene TRBV2; the D is unclear. The V and J ends lost 6 bases and 1 base respectively, with 9 bases between them. Germline CDR1 and CDR2: SNHLY and FYNNEI. The CDR3 extends over 13 amino acids. The CDR3 sequence is CASSDLANTEAFF. The CDR3 DNA follows: TGTGCCAGCAGCGACTTGGCGAACACTGAAGCTTTCTTT.

The gene calls are TRBV5-1 and TRBJ2-1, with 10 bases identical to TRBD2. The V gene end was trimmed by 0 bases and the J gene end by 2 bases; junction bases not matched to a gene: 20. This CDR3 is 22 amino acids long. Germline V gene sequence: CDR1 SGHRS, CDR2 YFSETQ. CDR3 sequence reads: CASSLAPLLFGLAGETYNEQFF. CDR3 sequence (DNA): TGCGCCAGCAGCTTGGCCCCCCTACTCTTTGGGCTAGCGGGAGAGACCTACAATGAGCAGTTCTTC. Filled out from reference TRBV5-1 and TRBJ2-1, the complete variable domain reads KAGVTQTPRYLIKTRGQQVTLSCSPISGHRSVSWYQQTPGQGLQFLFEYFSETQRNKGNFPGRFSGRQFSNSRSEMNVSTLELGDSALYLCASSLAPLLFGLAGETYNEQFFGPGTRLTVL.

This clone was recorded a few times. The chain joins TRBV27 to TRBJ2-7; TRBD2 matches at 7 bases. This CDR3 has 12 amino acids. Germline V gene data show CDR1 as MNHEY and CDR2 as SMNVEV (reference sequence). Trimming took 6 bases from V and 9 from J; bases not matched to a gene: 8. The CDR3 reads CASRKTGGRQYF. The CDR3 DNA sequence: TGTGCCAGCAGGAAGACGGGCGGGAGGCAGTACTTC.

This chain joins TRBV27 and TRBJ1-2; 7 bases align to TRBD1. CDR3 size: 14 residues. Germline values: CDR1 MNHEY, CDR2 SMNVEV (reference sequence). Unmatched junction bases numbered 12, after V lost 6 bases and J lost 8 bases. In DNA, the CDR3 is TGTGCCAGCAGCTTAGGGACAGTTGGTGGGGGCTACACCTTC. Its translation: CASSLGTVGGGYTF.

The chain couples TRBV6-5 to TRBJ2-7; 10 nucleotides align to TRBD1. Germline V gives CDR1 MNHEY, CDR2 SVGAGI. The CDR3 sequence is 14 residues long. Losses at the gene ends were 2 bases for V and 5 bases for J; bases not matched to a gene: 3. CDR3 DNA: TGTGCCAGCAGTTACGGGGACAGGGGCAACGAGCAGTACTTC. Its translation: CASSYGDRGNEQYF.